This entry lists 10 T cell receptor beta chains sequenced from one sample in a study of shared clonotypes between healthy human individuals (dated by TCRdb to 2020 to 2022). The library was made by the immunoSEQ multiplex PCR assay. This immuneACCESS table, as held by TCRdb, lists in-frame sequences with V and J called but not all clones. Of the missing ones, under half trace to an unresolved V gene in checked studies; the others have no known cause. For this sample there are about 520,000 clones; over 75% appear just once. The ten largest make up 10% to 15% of the sample. Sequenced input: PBMCs. These receptors were taken from a woman aged 40 to 50 in good health. Some clones in this sample may be carry-over from other donors' samples.

The chain combines TRBV30 with TRBJ2-7, with D maybe TRBD1 (7 bases). The CDR3 contains 12 residues. Deletions cut 3 bases from V and 9 bases from J, with 15 bases between. Germline CDR1 reads GTSNPN; CDR2 reads SVGIG (reference sequence). CDR3 DNA sequence: TGTGCCTGGAGGAGCAGGGGGGCTCCGCAGTACTTC. It yields the protein CAWRSRGAPQYF. Using reference TRBV30 and TRBJ2-7 for the parts outside the CDR3, the full variable domain is SQTIHQWPATLVQPVGSPLSLECTVEGTSNPNLYWYRQAAGRGLQLLFYSVGIGQISSEVPQNLSASRPQDRQFILSSKKLLLSDSGFYLCAWRSRGAPQYFGPGTRLTVT.

The chain joins TRBV7-2 to TRBJ2-7; 7 bases line up with TRBD1. V lost 1 base to trimming and J lost 2 bases; unmatched junction nucleotides: 2. Germline CDR1 is SGHTA and CDR2 is FQGNSA. This CDR3 is built from 14 residues. In nucleotides, the CDR3 is TGTGCCAGCAGCTTAGACAGGGGCGCCTACGAGCAGTACTTC. It yields the protein CASSLDRGAYEQYF.

V is TRBV4-1 and J is TRBJ1-5; D not certain. Germline V gene sequence: CDR1 MGHRA, CDR2 YSYEKL. Trimming pared 2 bases from V and 3 bases from J, leaving 14 bases between. This CDR3 spans 16 amino acids. The CDR3 is CASSQRQVDPNQPQHF. The DNA for the CDR3 is TGCGCCAGCAGCCAACGGCAGGTTGACCCCAATCAGCCCCAGCATTTT.

J is TRBJ2-1 and V is TRBV27; the match to TRBD2 covers 9 bases. The CDR3 extends over 13 amino acids. V gave up 4 bases and J gave up 6 bases; unmatched junction bases: 1. Germline values: CDR1 MNHEY, CDR2 SMNVEV (reference sequence). The DNA for the CDR3 is TGTGCCAGCAGTTCGACTAGCGGCAATGAGCAGTTCTTC. Its protein product is CASSSTSGNEQFF.

The chain links TRBV4-2 to TRBJ2-6; D unclear. The V end lost 1 base, the J end lost 0 bases, and 10 bases lay between the germline ends. Germline V gives CDR1 LGHNA, CDR2 YNFKEQ. This CDR3 spans 17 amino acids. Here the CDR3 reads CASSQGYSSSGANVLTF. The DNA for the CDR3 is TGTGCCAGCAGCCAAGGATACTCGAGCTCTGGGGCCAACGTCCTGACTTTC.

As to this clone: A far more abundant clone sits one base away, making this likely a read error. The chain recombines TRBV28 with TRBJ2-5; tentatively, D is TRBD2 (6 bases). The CDR3 has 18 amino acids. Germline CDR1 MDHEN, CDR2 SYDVKM. Between the trimmed V and J ends, which lost 4 bases and 9 bases, there was a span of 30 bases. The CDR3 protein is CASSSLRTRQDNWGAQYF. CDR3 sequence (DNA): TGTGCCAGCAGTTCCCTTCGAACTCGGCAGGACAACTGGGGGGCCCAGTACTTC.

In regard to this clone: With a far larger clone one base away, a read error is the likely cause. Within the sample, other DNA sequences also encode this same CDR3. The rearrangement links TRBV28 to TRBJ1-2, with TRBD1 matching 7 bases. The CDR3 extends over 12 amino acids. The germline CDR1 and CDR2 sequences are MDHEN and SYDVKM. The chain's CDR3 is CATKPDRAGYTF. The CDR3 DNA follows: TGCGCCACCAAACCCGACAGGGCTGGCTACACCTTC.

Worth noting for this clone: This likely traces to a read error, being one base from a far larger clone. Different DNA sequences within this sample yield the same CDR3. The chain is built from TRBV4-2 and TRBJ2-6; TRBD2 aligns across 7 bases. This CDR3 contains 17 residues. Germline V gene data show CDR1 as LGHNA and CDR2 as YNFKEQ. The CDR3 DNA reads as TGTGCCAGCAGCCAAGATGCGGGGGTAGCTGGGGCCAACGTCCTTACTTTC. Its translation is CASSQDAGVAGANVLTF.

This chain joins TRBV7-3 and TRBJ2-3; D ambiguous. CDR1 is SGHTA, CDR2 FQGTGA, per germline. The CDR3 is 14 amino acids. Trimming stripped 3 bases from V and 2 bases from J, with 9 bases between. In nucleotides, the CDR3 is TGTGCCAGCAGCTTCAACATCAACACAGATACGCAGTATTTT. This encodes CASSFNINTDTQYF.

The chain employs TRBV28 and TRBJ2-5, with 13 bases identical to TRBD2. V lost 1 base to trimming and J lost 5 bases; unmatched junction nucleotides: 7. CDR1 and CDR2 from the germline V gene are MDHEN and SYDVKM. The CDR3 consists of 17 residues. The CDR3 region has the DNA TGTGCCAGCAGTTTATCACTAGCGGGAGGGGGTTCGGAGACCCAGTACTTC. It encodes CASSLSLAGGGSETQYF.